The 14 T cell receptor beta chains reported below all come from one sample, sequenced in a study of breast tumors, draining lymph nodes, adjacent tissues (dated by TCRdb to about 2016). The axillary draining lymph nodes of breast cancer patients were the source of the lymph node samples. Library preparation used multiplex PCR. Instrument on record: Illumina HiSeq 2000. Using fastp trimming at Q25 and MiXCR clonotype assembly, TCRdb reanalyzed the public sequencing data and kept in-frame beta chains. Each CDR3 protein gets just one entry, which takes the most common genes and DNA from the rows behind it. Present in this sample are 100,000 to 150,000 distinct CDR3 sequences, more than 20% of which were seen just once. The ten biggest clones cover 2.6% of the sample. Sequencing was performed on axillary lymph node tissue. The receptors here all came from a female donor with breast cancer. Some clones in this sample may be carry-over from other donors' samples.

The CDR3 DNA follows: TGTGCCAGCAGCCCCGGGACTAGCGGGAGGAACCAAGAGACCCAGTACTTC. Translation gives CASSPGTSGRNQETQYF. The rearrangement links TRBV6-2 or TRBV6-3 to TRBJ2-5; the match to TRBD2 covers 15 bases. After removal of 6 bases from V and 0 bases from J, the junction contained 5 bases not matched to a gene. The CDR3 covers 17 residues. Germline assignment: CDR1 MNHEY and CDR2 SVGEGT.

This clonotype appeared once. Its ends do not fully match the called genes, so a read error is possible. J is TRBJ1-3 and V is TRBV5-4; the D is unclear. CDR1 is SGHNT and CDR2 is YYREEE in the germline V gene (reference sequence). The CDR3 extends over 13 amino acids. CDR3 DNA sequence: TGTGCCGGCAGCTTGTTGTCTGGAAACACCATATATTTT. Its protein is CAGSLLSGNTIYF.

The V and J genes are TRBV10-3 and TRBJ2-2; the D call may be TRBD1 or TRBD2 (5 bases each). The V gene lost 10 bases and the J gene lost 5 bases, with 11 bases spanning the gap. Germline V gives CDR1 ENHRY, CDR2 SYGVKD. This CDR3 region has 12 residues. CDR3 nucleotide sequence: TGTGCCACCATGGGGGAGACCGGGGAGCTGTTTTTT. Encoded protein: CATMGETGELFF.

The rearrangement links TRBV12-3 or TRBV12-4 to TRBJ2-4; no clear D. Trimming took off 4 bases at V and 4 bases at J, with 14 bases between the two ends. This CDR3 region has 15 residues. The DNA of the CDR3 is TGTGCCAGCAGTTACGCCATTGAAGGGAAAAACATTCAGTACTTC. The encoded protein is CASSYAIEGKNIQYF.

V is TRBV20-1 and J is TRBJ2-5, with 7 bases identical to TRBD1. Germline lookup yields CDR1 DFQATT and CDR2 SNEGSKA (reference sequence). This CDR3 region has 12 residues. Unmatched junction bases numbered 4, after V lost 6 bases and J lost 3 bases. The CDR3 loop is CSARQGKETQYF. CDR3 in DNA: TGCAGTGCCCGACAGGGTAAAGAGACCCAGTACTTC.

This clonotype was observed a handful of times. V gene TRBV10-2 combines with J gene TRBJ1-5, with 10 bases matching TRBD1. The CDR3 sequence is 14 residues long. The V gene's germline CDR1 is WSHSY and CDR2 SAAADI. V shed 5 bases, J shed 7 bases, and the junction held 5 bases outside the gene matches. For the CDR3, the DNA is TGCGCCAGCAGTTCGACAGGGGGCGGACAGCCCCAGCATTTT. Encoded protein: CASSSTGGGQPQHF.

As for this clonotype: Being one base from a much bigger clone, this may be a read error. V gene TRBV5-6 combines with J gene TRBJ1-2; the D is unclear. The CDR3 consists of 14 residues. Between the trimmed V and J ends, which lost 0 bases and 4 bases, there was a span of 10 bases. Germline V gives CDR1 SGHDT, CDR2 YYEEEE. The CDR3 loop is CASSLVSGLYGYTF. CDR3 DNA: TGTGCCAGCAGCTTGGTGTCTGGACTCTATGGCTACACCTTC.

As regards this clonotype: A clone one base away is much larger, so this may be a read error. Given the absence of the conserved phenylalanine or tryptophan at the CDR3 end, a read error is likely. The chain links TRBV6-2 or TRBV6-3 to TRBJ2-5; 7 bases line up with TRBD2. The CDR3 totals 15 residues. The trim removed 4 bases at V and 0 bases at J, leaving 5 bases unmatched. The germline V gene encodes CDR1 MNHEY and CDR2 SVGEGT. This CDR3 is CASSSLAADQETQYL. CDR3 coding DNA: TGTGCCAGCAGTTCGCTAGCGGCGGACCAAGAGACCCAGTACCTC.

About this clonotype itself: This may arise from a read error, as a much more abundant clone is one base away. This chain links TRBV12-3 or TRBV12-4 with TRBJ2-1, with D uncertain. CDR3 length equals 10 residues. The CDR3 sequence: CASSFNEQLF. In nucleotides, the CDR3 is TGTGCCAGCAGTTTTAATGAGCAGCTCTTC.

Note on this clonotype: A read error may produce the germline difference seen at one junction end. This chain connects TRBV6-2 or TRBV6-3 to TRBJ2-1; no clear D. Germline CDR1 and CDR2: MNHEY and SVGEGT. The CDR3 contains 11 residues. CDR3 sequence reads: CAGSYVNEQFF. In DNA form, the CDR3 reads TGTGCCGGCAGTTACGTCAATGAGCAGTTCTTC.

In regard to this clonotype: One junction end disagrees with the germline gene, perhaps due to a read error. The genes are TRBV28 and TRBJ2-7, with D uncertain. This CDR3 contains 14 residues. CDR1 and CDR2 from the germline V gene are MDHEN and SYDVKM. The CDR3 is CAGSVSGSSYEQYF. CDR3 DNA: TGTGCCGGCAGTGTCAGTGGAAGCTCCTACGAGCAGTACTTC.

J is TRBJ1-2 and V is TRBV3-1; TRBD1 matches 9 bases. Germline V lookup: CDR1 LGHDT, CDR2 YNNKEL (reference sequence). With V trimmed by 4 bases and J by 6 bases, 3 bases remained unmatched. This CDR3 has 13 residues. The CDR3 region has the DNA TGTGCCAGCAGCCGGGACAGGGTCCATGGCTACACCTTC. It translates to CASSRDRVHGYTF.

Concerning this clonotype: A read error may be the cause here, since a much bigger clone is one base away. The CDR3 spells CSARGSRLAGFQVYEQYF. The CDR3 bases are TGCAGTGCCAGGGGTTCTAGGCTAGCGGGATTCCAAGTCTACGAGCAGTACTTC. The chain links TRBV20-1 to TRBJ2-7, with 9 positions matching TRBD2. This CDR3 comprises 18 residues. Trimming took 6 bases from V and 3 from J; bases not matched to a gene: 21. Per the germline V gene, CDR1 is DFQATT and CDR2 is SNEGSKA (reference sequence).

CDR3: CSAGRPNTEAFF. In DNA, the CDR3 is TGCAGTGCTGGCCGTCCGAACACTGAAGCTTTCTTT. This chain joins TRBV20-1 and TRBJ1-1; D gene ambiguous. The V gene's germline CDR1 is DFQATT and CDR2 SNEGSKA (reference sequence). Trimming left V 5 bases short and J 1 base short, with 8 bases between. The CDR3 covers 12 residues.